This passage covers 7 T cell receptor beta chains from one sample sequenced in a study of shared clonotypes between healthy human individuals. TCRdb's copy holds only in-frame clones and misses some; the assay was immunoSEQ multiplex PCR. The data hold approximately 400,000 clones, with around 96% observed a single time. Sequenced material: memory CD8+ T cells sorted from blood. The subset is: CD45RO+ cells pooled with CCR7-negative TemRA cells. The receptors originated from a man aged 25 to 45 in good health.

The J gene is TRBJ2-7, the V gene TRBV5-1, with a weak D call TRBD1 (6 bases). Germline V gene lookup returns CDR1 SGHRS and CDR2 YFSETQ. The CDR3 is made up of 14 amino acids. V lost 0 bases and J lost 2, with 9 bases in between. CDR3 coding DNA: TGCGCCAGCAGCTTGGGACAGGTTACCTACGAGCAGTACTTC. It encodes CASSLGQVTYEQYF. Based on the CDR3 plus reference TRBV5-1 and TRBJ2-7, the full variable domain is KAGVTQTPRYLIKTRGQQVTLSCSPISGHRSVSWYQQTPGQGLQFLFEYFSETQRNKGNFPGRFSGRQFSNSRSEMNVSTLELGDSALYLCASSLGQVTYEQYFGPGTRLTVT.

As for this clone: This same CDR3 is encoded by further DNA sequences in the sample. The chain links TRBV4-1 to TRBJ2-5; no definite D call. This CDR3 comprises 12 residues. CDR1 and CDR2 (germline): MGHRA, YSYEKL. V lost 0 bases and J lost 5, with 4 bases in between. The CDR3 is CASSQDRETQYF. The CDR3 DNA is TGCGCCAGCAGCCAAGATAGGGAGACCCAGTACTTC.

This chain connects TRBV27 to TRBJ1-3, with D perhaps matching TRBD1 (6 bases). The CDR3 covers 14 residues. From germline, CDR1 is MNHEY and CDR2 SMNVEV (reference sequence). With 4 bases removed from V and 0 bases from J, the gap between germline ends came to 7 bases. CDR3 nucleotides: TGTGCCAGCAGTTCCAGGGGCTCTGGAAACACCATATATTTT. Translating gives CASSSRGSGNTIYF.

This chain links TRBV11-2 with TRBJ2-1; D may be TRBD2 (6 bases). The CDR3 is made up of 15 amino acids. V dropped 4 bases and J dropped 8 bases, with 18 bases sitting between them. Germline CDR1 and CDR2: SGHAT and FQNNGV. The chain's CDR3 is CASSSPGLSRDEQFF. CDR3 bases: TGTGCCAGCAGCTCCCCGGGACTTAGTAGAGATGAGCAGTTCTTC.

V is TRBV12-5 and J is TRBJ2-1, with D hard to call. The germline V gene has CDR1 LGHNT and CDR2 FRNRAP. CDR3 length: 15 amino acids. V lost 5 bases to trimming and J lost 7 bases, with 18 bases between them. The CDR3 bases are TGTGCTAGTGGTCAGACCGCAGCTGGCAGGAATGAGCAGTTCTTC. Amino acid sequence: CASGQTAAGRNEQFF.

The chain employs TRBV10-1 and TRBJ2-2, with D possibly matching TRBD1 (5 bases). Trimming stripped 5 bases from V and 5 bases from J, with 9 bases between. CDR1 is WNHNN, CDR2 SYGVQD, per germline (reference sequence). CDR3 length: 13 residues. Here the CDR3 DNA reads TGCGCCAGCAGTTATAGGGGAACCGGGGAGCTGTTTTTT. It is translated as CASSYRGTGELFF.

This clone appeared once. This rearrangement joins TRBV5-6 to TRBJ2-7; TRBD1 aligns across 7 bases. The CDR3 spans 16 residues. J gave up 0 bases and V 0 bases, and 6 bases lay outside the gene matches. CDR1 SGHDT and CDR2 YYEEEE come from the germline V gene. The CDR3 DNA reads as TGTGCCAGCAGCTTGGCCGGGGCAGGGGGCTCCTACGAGCAGTACTTC. As protein: CASSLAGAGGSYEQYF.